The source of this TCR beta chain is a study of OX40 agonist ivuxolimab in advanced cancers. For the wider study: The costimulatory receptor OX40 (CD134) was targeted by ivuxolimab, a fully human IgG2 agonistic monoclonal antibody. Of the approximately 54 dose-escalation patients, hepatocellular carcinoma was present in around 20, melanoma in some 15, renal cell carcinoma in 9 and head and neck cancer in 9. Partial responses were achieved by three dose-escalation patients, of whom one had hepatocellular carcinoma and two had cutaneous melanoma. The dose-escalation cohort was over 70% male with a mean age of about 54 years, ranging from 23 to 79. The purpose of peripheral TCRbeta sequencing was to test whether ivuxolimab changed TCR sequence diversity and led to clonal T-cell expansion. Intravenous ivuxolimab was administered to patients every 2 weeks at six dose levels: 0.01, 0.1, 0.3, 1.5, 3 and 10 mg/kg. Patients were allowed to have had prior anti-PD-1, anti-PD-L1 or anti-CTLA-4 therapy, and around 43% of the dose-escalation patients had been treated with checkpoint inhibitors. The monotherapy dose-escalation portion (N of about 49 patients) of the phase I ivuxolimab trial is reported in the paper.

In regard to this clone: Its cognate antigen has yet to be identified. Base-call qualities are not available, and no considerably larger clone is one nucleotide away.

The trial excluded patients who had a history of autoimmune disease or were on systemic immunosuppression. Peripheral blood for TCR sequencing was collected from all dose cohorts at baseline, on cycle 4 day 1, and on cycle 7 day 1. Samples came from an open-label, multicenter, first-in-human phase I dose-escalation trial of ivuxolimab. Adults with locally advanced or metastatic melanoma, renal cell, hepatocellular, or head and neck squamous cell carcinoma were enrolled in the trial. Before TCR sequencing, CD4+ T cells and CD8+ T cells from peripheral blood were sorted into separate populations. The full study reports these points: At doses of 0.1 to 3.0 mg/kg, clonal expansion of both CD4+ and CD8+ T cells in blood was seen between baseline and week 6. The antigen specificity of the clonally expanded peripheral T cells was not determined. After ivuxolimab, CD8+ T cells had more expanded clones than CD4+ T cells on average. In the 0.1-3.0 mg/kg groups, partial responders were among the patients with the lowest normalized peripheral clonal expansion, particularly in CD8+ T cells. Low levels of normalized T-cell clonal expansion were also seen in some patients who did not respond.

For sequencing of the TCRbeta CDR3 region, genomic DNA was extracted from the sorted cells. The immunoSEQ Assay was used for sequencing of TCRbeta CDR3 regions. Imported from immuneACCESS, the table was reduced by TCRdb to in-frame sequences with V and J called. These copies leave out some clones; in studies compared against another copy, an unresolved V gene accounts for under half, and the cause of the remainder is not known. This sample gives 120,000 or so clones in total; 93% of them show up just once. The ten largest clones capture over 0.15% of the sample. The TCR comes from an adult with an advanced solid tumor such as melanoma, head and neck, liver or kidney cancer. Material: CD4+ or CD8+ T cells sorted from blood, obtained in a trial of the OX40 agonist ivuxolimab.

CDR3 sequence: CASSTTNRQARRPEAFF. The nucleotides are TGTGCCAGTAGTACCACTAACCGACAGGCCAGGCGGCCTGAAGCTTTCTTT. The chain uses TRBV19 and TRBJ1-1, with a weak D call of TRBD1 (6 bases match). The germline V gene (reference sequence) specifies LNHDA as CDR1 and SQIVND as CDR2. The V and J ends are trimmed by 4 bases and 6 bases, leaving 24 bases between them. Including cysteine and phenylalanine, the CDR3 has 17 amino acids. The DNA shown is the 51-base CDR3, in frame from base 1.